This T cell receptor beta chain is drawn from a study of Ad26.COV2.S vaccination and SARS-CoV-2 variants. Background on the study: Ad26.COV2.S shots went into the muscle once or twice, 56 days apart.

Some clones are missing from TCRdb's copy, which holds only in-frame ones; the method was immunoSEQ multiplex PCR. The table records under 600,000 clones, 80% to 90% of them present only once. Study-level results: The TCR breadth and depth analyses may have produced an underestimate of total T cell responses.

Documented treatment: 19 received Ad26.COV2.S at low or high dose, single or two shots; roughly five received placebo; per-sample allocation not given. The samples were gathered on day 63 after the first injection of vaccine or placebo. An 18-55-year-old adult in Boston served as donor. Wuhan-strain SARS-CoV-2 spike was expressed by the Ad26 vector that made up the vaccine. As for this clone: Its specificity is not known.

Trimming at V came to 6 bases and at J to 3 bases, leaving 8 bases not matched to a gene. This CDR3 spans 16 amino acids. CDR1 and CDR2 from the germline V gene are LGHNA and YNFKEQ. V and J are TRBV4-2 and TRBJ2-2, with TRBD2 matching over 9 bases. Material: peripheral blood, obtained in a trial of Ad26.COV2.S vaccine versus placebo. The TCR was taken from a person between 18 and 65 years old who received the Ad26.COV2.S COVID-19 vaccine or a placebo. The CDR3, as DNA: TGTGCCAGCAGTCGTAGCGGGAGAGGAGACACCGGGGAGCTGTTTTTT. This gives the protein CASSRSGRGDTGELFF.